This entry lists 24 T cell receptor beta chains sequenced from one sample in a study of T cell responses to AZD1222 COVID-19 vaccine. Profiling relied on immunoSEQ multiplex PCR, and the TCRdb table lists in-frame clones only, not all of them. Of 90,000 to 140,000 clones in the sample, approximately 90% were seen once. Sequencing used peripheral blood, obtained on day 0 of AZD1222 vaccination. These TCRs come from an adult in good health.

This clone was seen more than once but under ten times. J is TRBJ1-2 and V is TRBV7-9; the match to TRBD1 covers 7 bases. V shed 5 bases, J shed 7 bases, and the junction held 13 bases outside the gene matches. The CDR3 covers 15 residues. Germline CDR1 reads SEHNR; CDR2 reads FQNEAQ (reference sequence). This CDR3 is CASSLNDRAPSGYTF. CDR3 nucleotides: TGTGCCAGCAGCCTCAACGACAGGGCCCCCAGTGGCTACACCTTC.

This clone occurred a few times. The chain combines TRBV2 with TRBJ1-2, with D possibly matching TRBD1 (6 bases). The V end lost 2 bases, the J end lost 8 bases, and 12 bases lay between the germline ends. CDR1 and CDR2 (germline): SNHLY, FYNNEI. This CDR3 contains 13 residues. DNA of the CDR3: TGTGCCAGCAGTGAAAGCGCAGGGGACGGCTACACCTTC. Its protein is CASSESAGDGYTF.

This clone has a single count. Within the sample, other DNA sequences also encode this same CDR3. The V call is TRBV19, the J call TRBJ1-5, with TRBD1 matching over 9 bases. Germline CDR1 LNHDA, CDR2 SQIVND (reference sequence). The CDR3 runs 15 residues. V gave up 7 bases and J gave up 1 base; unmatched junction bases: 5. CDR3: CASTLQGASNQPQHF. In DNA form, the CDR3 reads TGTGCCAGTACCCTACAGGGGGCCAGCAATCAGCCCCAGCATTTT.

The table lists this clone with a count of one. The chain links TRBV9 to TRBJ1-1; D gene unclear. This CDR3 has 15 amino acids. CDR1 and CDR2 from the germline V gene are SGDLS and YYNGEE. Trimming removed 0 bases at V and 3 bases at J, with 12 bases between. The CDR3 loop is CASSVDVLRDTEAFF. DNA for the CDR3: TGTGCCAGCAGCGTAGATGTCCTAAGGGACACTGAAGCTTTCTTT.

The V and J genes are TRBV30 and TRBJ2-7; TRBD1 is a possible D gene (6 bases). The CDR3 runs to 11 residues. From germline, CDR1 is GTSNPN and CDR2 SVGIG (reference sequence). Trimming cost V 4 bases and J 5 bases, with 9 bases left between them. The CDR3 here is CAWTRGNEQYF. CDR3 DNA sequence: TGTGCCTGGACCAGGGGCAACGAGCAGTACTTC. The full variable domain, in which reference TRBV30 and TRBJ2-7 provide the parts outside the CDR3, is SQTIHQWPATLVQPVGSPLSLECTVEGTSNPNLYWYRQAAGRGLQLLFYSVGIGQISSEVPQNLSASRPQDRQFILSSKKLLLSDSGFYLCAWTRGNEQYFGPGTRLTVT.

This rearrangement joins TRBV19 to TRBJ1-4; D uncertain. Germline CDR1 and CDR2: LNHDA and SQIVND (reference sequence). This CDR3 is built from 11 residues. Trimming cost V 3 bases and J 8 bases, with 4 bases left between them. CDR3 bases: TGTGCCAGTAGTATTTCAGAAAAACTGTTTTTT. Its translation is CASSISEKLFF. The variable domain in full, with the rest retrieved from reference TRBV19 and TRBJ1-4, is DGGITQSPKYLFRKEGQNVTLSCEQNLNHDAMYWYRQDPGQGLRLIYYSQIVNDFQKGDIAEGYSVSREKKESFPLTVTSAQKNPTAFYLCASSISEKLFFGSGTQLSVL.

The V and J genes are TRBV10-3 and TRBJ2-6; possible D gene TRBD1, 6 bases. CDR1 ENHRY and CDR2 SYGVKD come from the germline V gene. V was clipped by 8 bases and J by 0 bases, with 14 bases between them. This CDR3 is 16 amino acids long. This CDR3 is CAIGAGVDSGANVLTF. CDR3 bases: TGTGCCATCGGGGCAGGGGTGGACTCTGGGGCCAACGTCCTGACTTTC.

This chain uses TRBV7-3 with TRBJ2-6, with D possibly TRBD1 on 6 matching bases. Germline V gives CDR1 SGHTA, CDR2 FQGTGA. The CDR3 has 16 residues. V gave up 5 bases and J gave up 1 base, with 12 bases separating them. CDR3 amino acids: CASSPRTDSGANVLTF. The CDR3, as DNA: TGTGCCAGCAGCCCCCGGACAGATTCTGGGGCCAACGTCCTGACTTTC.

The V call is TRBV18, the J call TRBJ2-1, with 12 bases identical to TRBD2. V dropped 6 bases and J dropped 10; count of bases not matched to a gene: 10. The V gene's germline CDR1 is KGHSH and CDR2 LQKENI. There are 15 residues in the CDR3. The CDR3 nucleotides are TGTGCCAGCTCGTTGACTAGCGGGAGCTTAAGGGAGCAGTTCTTC. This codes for CASSLTSGSLREQFF. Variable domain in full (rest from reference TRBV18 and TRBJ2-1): NAGVMQNPRHLVRRRGQEARLRCSPMKGHSHVYWYRQLPEEGLKFMVYLQKENIIDESGMPKERFSAEFPKEGPSILRIQQVVRGDSAAYFCASSLTSGSLREQFFGPGTRLTVL.

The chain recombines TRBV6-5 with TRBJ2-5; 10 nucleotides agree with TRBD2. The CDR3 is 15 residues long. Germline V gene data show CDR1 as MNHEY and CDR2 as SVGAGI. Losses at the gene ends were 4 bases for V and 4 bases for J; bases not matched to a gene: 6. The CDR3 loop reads CASSFSRLAGETQYF. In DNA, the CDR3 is TGTGCCAGCAGTTTCTCGAGACTAGCGGGAGAGACCCAGTACTTC.

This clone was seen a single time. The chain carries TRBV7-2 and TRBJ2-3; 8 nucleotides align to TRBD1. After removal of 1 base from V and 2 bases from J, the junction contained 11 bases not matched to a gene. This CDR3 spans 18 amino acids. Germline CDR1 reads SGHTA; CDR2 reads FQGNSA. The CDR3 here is CASSLGSPWDRYTDTQYF. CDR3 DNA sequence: TGTGCCAGCAGCTTAGGTTCTCCGTGGGACAGGTACACAGATACGCAGTATTTT.

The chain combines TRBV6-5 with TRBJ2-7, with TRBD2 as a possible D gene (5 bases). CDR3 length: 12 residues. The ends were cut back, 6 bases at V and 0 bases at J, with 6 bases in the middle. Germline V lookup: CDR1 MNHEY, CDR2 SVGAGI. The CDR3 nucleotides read TGTGCCAGCAGGGACTTCTCCTACGAGCAGTACTTC. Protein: CASRDFSYEQYF.

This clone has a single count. The CDR3 region has the DNA TGTGCCAGCAGCATGTACGGGGATACGCAGTATTTT. Its protein is CASSMYGDTQYF. The chain joins TRBV7-8 to TRBJ2-3; D gene ambiguous. CDR3 length: 12 amino acids. V lost 5 bases and J lost 6, with 9 bases in between. CDR1 and CDR2 from the germline V gene are SGHVS and FQNEAQ.

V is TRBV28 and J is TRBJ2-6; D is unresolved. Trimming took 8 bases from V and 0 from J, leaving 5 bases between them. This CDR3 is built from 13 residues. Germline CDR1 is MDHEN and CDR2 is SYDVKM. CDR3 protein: CASLSSGANVLTF. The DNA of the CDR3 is TGTGCCAGCTTAAGCTCTGGGGCCAACGTCCTGACTTTC.

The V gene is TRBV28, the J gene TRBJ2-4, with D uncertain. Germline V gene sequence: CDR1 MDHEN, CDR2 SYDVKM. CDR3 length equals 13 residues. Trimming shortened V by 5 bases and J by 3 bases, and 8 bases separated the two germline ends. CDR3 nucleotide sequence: TGTGCCAGCAGTCCCCCCGTCAAAAACATTCAGTACTTC. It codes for CASSPPVKNIQYF.

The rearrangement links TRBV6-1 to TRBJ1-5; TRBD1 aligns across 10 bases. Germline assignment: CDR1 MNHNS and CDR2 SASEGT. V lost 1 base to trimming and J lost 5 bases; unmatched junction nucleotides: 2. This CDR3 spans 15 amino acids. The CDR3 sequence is CASSEGTGGYQPQHF. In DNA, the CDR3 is TGTGCCAGCAGTGAAGGGACAGGGGGATATCAGCCCCAGCATTTT.

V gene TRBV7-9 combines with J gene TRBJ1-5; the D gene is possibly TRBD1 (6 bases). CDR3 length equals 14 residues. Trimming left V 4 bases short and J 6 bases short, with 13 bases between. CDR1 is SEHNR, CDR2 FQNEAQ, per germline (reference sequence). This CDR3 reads CASSSTGNGQPQHF. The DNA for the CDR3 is TGTGCCAGCAGCTCTACAGGGAACGGTCAGCCCCAGCATTTT.

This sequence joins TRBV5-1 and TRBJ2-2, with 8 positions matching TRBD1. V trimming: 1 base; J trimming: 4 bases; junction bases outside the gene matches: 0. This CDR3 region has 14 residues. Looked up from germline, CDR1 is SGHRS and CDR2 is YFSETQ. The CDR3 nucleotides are TGCGCCAGCAGCTTGACAGGGGGCACCGGGGAGCTGTTTTTT. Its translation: CASSLTGGTGELFF.

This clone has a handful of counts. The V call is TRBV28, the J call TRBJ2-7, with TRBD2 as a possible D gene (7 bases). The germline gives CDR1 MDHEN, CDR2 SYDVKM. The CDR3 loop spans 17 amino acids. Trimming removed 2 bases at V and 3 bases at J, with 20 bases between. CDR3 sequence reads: CASSLGSGLGGGYEQYF. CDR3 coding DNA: TGTGCCAGCAGTTTAGGATCTGGACTGGGAGGGGGCTACGAGCAGTACTTC.

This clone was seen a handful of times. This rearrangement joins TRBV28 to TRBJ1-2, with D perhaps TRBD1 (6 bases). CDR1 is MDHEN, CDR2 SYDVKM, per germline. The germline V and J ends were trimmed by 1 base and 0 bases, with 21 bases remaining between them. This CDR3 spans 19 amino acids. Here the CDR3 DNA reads TGTGCCAGCAGTTTATTTCAAAAGGGGGTCCCCTCCGCTAACTATGGCTACACCTTC. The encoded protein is CASSLFQKGVPSANYGYTF.

In nucleotides, the CDR3 is TGTGCCAGCAGTACCGGCCTTTTAGGAGAGACCCAGTACTTC. This translates into CASSTGLLGETQYF. This rearrangement joins TRBV6-2 or TRBV6-3 to TRBJ2-5; the D is unclear. Between the trimmed V and J ends, which lost 5 bases and 4 bases, there was a span of 14 bases. CDR3 size: 14 residues. Looked up from germline, CDR1 is MNHEY and CDR2 is SVGEGT.

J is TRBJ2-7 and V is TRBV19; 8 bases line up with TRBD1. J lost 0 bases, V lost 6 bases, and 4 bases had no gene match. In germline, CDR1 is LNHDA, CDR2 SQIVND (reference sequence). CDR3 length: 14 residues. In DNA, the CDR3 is TGTGCCAGTAGCCGGACAGGGAGCTCCTACGAGCAGTACTTC. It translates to CASSRTGSSYEQYF.

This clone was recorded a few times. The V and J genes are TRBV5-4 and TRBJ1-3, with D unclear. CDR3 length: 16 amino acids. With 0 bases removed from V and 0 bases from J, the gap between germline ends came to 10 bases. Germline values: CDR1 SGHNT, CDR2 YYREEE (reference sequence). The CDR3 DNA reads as TGTGCCAGCAGCTTGGATCGAGGGAGCTCTGGAAACACCATATATTTT. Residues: CASSLDRGSSGNTIYF.

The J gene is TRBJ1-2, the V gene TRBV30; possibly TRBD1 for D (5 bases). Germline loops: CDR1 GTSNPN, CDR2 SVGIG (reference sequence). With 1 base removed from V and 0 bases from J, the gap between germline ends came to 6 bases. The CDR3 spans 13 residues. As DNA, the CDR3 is TGTGCCTGGAGTGGACAGCCTAACTATGGCTACACCTTC. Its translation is CAWSGQPNYGYTF.